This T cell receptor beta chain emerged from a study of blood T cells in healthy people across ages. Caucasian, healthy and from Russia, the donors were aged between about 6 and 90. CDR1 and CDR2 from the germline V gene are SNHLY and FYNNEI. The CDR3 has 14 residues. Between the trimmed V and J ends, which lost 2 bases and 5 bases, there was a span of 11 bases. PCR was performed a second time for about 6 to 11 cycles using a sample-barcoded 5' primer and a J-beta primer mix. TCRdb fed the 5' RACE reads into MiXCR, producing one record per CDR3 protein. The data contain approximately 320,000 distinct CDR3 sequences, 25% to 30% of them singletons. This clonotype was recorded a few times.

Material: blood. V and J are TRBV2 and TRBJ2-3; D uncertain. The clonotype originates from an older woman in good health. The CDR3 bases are TGTGCCAGCAGTGAAAGGCCCCGAGGAGATACGCAGTATTTT. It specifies CASSERPRGDTQYF. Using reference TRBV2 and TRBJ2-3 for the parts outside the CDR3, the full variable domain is EPEVTQTPSHQVTQMGQEVILRCVPISNHLYFYWYRQILGQKVEFLVSFYNNEISEKSEIFDDQFSVERPDGSNFTLKIRSTKLEDSAMYFCASSERPRGDTQYFGPGTRLTVL.